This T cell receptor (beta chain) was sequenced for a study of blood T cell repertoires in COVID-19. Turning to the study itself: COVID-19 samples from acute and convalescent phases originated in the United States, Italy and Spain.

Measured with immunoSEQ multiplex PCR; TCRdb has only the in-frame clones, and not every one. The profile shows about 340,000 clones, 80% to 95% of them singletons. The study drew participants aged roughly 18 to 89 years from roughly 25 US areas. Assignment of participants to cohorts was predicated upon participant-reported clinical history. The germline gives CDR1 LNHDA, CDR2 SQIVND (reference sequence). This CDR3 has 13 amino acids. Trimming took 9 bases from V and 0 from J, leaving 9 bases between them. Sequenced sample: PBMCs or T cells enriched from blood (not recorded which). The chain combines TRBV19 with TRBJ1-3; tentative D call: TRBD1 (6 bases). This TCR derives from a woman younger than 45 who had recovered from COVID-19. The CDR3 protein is CASRTASGNTIYF. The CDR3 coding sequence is TGTGCCAGCCGGACAGCCTCTGGAAACACCATATATTTT. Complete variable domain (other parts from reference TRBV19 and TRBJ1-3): DGGITQSPKYLFRKEGQNVTLSCEQNLNHDAMYWYRQDPGQGLRLIYYSQIVNDFQKGDIAEGYSVSREKKESFPLTVTSAQKNPTAFYLCASRTASGNTIYFGEGSWLTVV.